This TCR beta chain was captured in a study of blood T cell repertoires in COVID-19. Whole-study context: T cells, B-cell-depleted T cells, or PBMCs provided the cDNA or gDNA that served as material.

The CDR3 consists of 17 residues. Deletions cut 1 base from V and 2 bases from J, with 18 bases between. Germline loops: CDR1 SGHDN, CDR2 FVKESK. The method was immunoSEQ multiplex PCR; TCRdb's version includes in-frame clones alone and lacks a portion of them. The data contain tens of thousands of clones, roughly 90% of them singletons. Sequencing was carried out using peripheral blood. V gene TRBV14 combines with J gene TRBJ2-7, with D perhaps matching TRBD1 (5 bases). The receptor was derived from a man aged 60 to 69 with active or convalescent COVID-19. The CDR3 coding sequence is TGTGCCAGCAGCCAAGGGGCAGGGAAAAGTAACACCTACGAGCAGTACTTC. Encoded protein: CASSQGAGKSNTYEQYF. Full variable domain (missing parts from reference TRBV14 and TRBJ2-7): EAGVTQFPSHSVIEKGQTVTLRCDPISGHDNLYWYRRVMGKEIKFLLHFVKESKQDESGMPNNRFLAERTGGTYSTLKVQPAELEDSGVYFCASSQGAGKSNTYEQYFGPGTRLTVT.